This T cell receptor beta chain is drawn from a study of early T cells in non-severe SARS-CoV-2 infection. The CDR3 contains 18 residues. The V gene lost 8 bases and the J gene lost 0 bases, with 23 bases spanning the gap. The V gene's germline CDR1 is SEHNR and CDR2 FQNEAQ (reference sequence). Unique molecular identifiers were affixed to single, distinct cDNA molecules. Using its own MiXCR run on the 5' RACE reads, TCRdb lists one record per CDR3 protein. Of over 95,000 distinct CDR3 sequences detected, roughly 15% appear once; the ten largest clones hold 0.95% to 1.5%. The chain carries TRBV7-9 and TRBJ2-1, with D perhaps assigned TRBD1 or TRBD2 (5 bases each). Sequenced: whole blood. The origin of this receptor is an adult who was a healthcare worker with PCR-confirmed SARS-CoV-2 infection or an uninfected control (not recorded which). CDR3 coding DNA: TGTGCCAGCGCCCCCCCCCACCGGGACGCCAGCTCCTACAATGAGCAGTTCTTC. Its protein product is CASAPPHRDASSYNEQFF.